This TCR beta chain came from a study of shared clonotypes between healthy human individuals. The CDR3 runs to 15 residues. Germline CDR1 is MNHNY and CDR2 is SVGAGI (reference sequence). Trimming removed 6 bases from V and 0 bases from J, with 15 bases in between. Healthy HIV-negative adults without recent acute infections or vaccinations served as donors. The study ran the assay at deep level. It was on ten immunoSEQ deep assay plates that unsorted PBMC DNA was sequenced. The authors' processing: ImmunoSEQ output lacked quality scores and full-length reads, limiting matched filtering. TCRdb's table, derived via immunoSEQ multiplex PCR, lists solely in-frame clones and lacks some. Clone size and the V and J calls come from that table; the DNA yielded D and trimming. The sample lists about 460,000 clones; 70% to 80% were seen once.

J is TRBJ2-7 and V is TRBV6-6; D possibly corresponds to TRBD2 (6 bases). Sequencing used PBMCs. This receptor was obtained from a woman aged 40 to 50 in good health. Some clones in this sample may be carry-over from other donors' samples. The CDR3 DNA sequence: TGTGCCAGCAGCCTCGCAGGCGGGAACTCCTACGAGCAGTACTTC. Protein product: CASSLAGGNSYEQYF.